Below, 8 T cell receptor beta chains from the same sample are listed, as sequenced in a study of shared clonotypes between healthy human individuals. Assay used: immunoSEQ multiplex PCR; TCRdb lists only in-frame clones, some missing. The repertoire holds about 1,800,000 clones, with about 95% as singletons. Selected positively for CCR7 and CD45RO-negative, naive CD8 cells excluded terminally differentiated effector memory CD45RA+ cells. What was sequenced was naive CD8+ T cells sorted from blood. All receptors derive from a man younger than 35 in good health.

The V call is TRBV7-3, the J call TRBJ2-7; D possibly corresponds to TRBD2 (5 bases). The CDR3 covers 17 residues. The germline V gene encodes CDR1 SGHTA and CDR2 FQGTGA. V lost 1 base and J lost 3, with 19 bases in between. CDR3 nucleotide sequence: TGTGCCAGCAGCTTAATCGGGATCGGGCCTCTGAGCTACGAGCAGTACTTC. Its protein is CASSLIGIGPLSYEQYF.

As DNA, the CDR3 is TGTGCCAGCAGCCCGGGACTAGCGGGAGAAGTCCGATTCAATGAGCAGTTCTTC. Protein sequence: CASSPGLAGEVRFNEQFF. This sequence joins TRBV7-6 and TRBJ2-1; TRBD2 aligns across 14 bases. The CDR3 totals 18 residues. Germline V lookup: CDR1 SGHVS, CDR2 FNYEAQ. V was clipped by 5 bases and J by 6 bases; unmatched bases: 12. The entire variable domain, with the rest obtained from reference TRBV7-6 and TRBJ2-1, is as follows: GAGVSQSPRYKVTKRGQDVALRCDPISGHVSLYWYRQALGQGPEFLTYFNYEAQQDKSGLPNDRFSAERPEGSISTLTIQRTEQRDSAMYRCASSPGLAGEVRFNEQFFGPGTRLTVL.

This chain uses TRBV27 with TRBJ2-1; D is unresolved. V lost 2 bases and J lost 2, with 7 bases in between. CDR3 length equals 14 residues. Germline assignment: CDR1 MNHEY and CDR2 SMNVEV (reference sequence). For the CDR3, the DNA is TGTGCCAGCAGTTTAAGTCAGGCCTACAATGAGCAGTTCTTC. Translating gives CASSLSQAYNEQFF.

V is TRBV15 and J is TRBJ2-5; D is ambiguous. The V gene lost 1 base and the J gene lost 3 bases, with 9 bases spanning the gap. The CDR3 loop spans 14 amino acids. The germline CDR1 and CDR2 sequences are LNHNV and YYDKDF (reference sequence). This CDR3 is CATSRGLDEETQYF. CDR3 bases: TGTGCCACCAGCAGAGGTCTTGACGAAGAGACCCAGTACTTC.

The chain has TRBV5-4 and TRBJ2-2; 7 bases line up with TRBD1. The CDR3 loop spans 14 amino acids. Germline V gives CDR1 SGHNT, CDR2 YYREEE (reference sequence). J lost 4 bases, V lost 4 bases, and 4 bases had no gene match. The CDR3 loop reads CASSGGQTTGELFF. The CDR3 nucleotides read TGTGCCAGCAGCGGGGGACAGACCACCGGGGAGCTGTTTTTT.

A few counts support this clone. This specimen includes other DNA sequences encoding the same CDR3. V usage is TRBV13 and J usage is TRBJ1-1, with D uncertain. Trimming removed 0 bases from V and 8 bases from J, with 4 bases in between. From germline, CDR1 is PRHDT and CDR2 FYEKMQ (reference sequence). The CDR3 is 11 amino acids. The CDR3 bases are TGTGCCAGCAGCTTAGGCAGGGAAGCTTTCTTT. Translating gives CASSLGREAFF.

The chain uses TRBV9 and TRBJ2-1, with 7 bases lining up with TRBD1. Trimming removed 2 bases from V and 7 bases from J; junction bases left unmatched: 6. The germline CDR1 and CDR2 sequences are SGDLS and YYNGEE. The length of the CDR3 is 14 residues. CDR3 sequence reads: CASSVGIQGNEQFF. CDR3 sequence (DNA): TGTGCCAGCAGCGTCGGCATACAGGGGAATGAGCAGTTCTTC.

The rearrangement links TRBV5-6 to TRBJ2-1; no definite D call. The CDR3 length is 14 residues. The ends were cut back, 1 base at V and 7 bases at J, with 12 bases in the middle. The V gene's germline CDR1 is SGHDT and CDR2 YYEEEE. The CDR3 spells CASSLSRVRNEQFF. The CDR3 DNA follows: TGTGCCAGCAGCTTGAGCCGGGTGAGGAATGAGCAGTTCTTC. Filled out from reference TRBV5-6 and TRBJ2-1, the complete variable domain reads DAGVTQSPTHLIKTRGQQVTLRCSPKSGHDTVSWYQQALGQGPQFIFQYYEEEERQRGNFPDRFSGHQFPNYSSELNVNALLLGDSALYLCASSLSRVRNEQFFGPGTRLTVL.